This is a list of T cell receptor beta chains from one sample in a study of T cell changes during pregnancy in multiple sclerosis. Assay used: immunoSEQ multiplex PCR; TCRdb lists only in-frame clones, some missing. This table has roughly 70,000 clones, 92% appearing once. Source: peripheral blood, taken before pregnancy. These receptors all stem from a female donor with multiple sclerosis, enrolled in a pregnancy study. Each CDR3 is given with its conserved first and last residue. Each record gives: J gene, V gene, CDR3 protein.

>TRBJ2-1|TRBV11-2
CASSGLAVSYNEQFF
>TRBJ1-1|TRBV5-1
CASSRTQNTEAFF
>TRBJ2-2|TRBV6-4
CASSDGLVGNTGELFF
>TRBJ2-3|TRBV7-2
CASSLTRTTTTDTQYF
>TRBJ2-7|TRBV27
CASSKTGGTGDEQYF
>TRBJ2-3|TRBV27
CASSLLGGRDTQYF
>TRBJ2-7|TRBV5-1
CASSSSRDRGREQYF
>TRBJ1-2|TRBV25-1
CASSDSRTGGYTF
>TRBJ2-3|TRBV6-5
CASAAGPTDTQYF
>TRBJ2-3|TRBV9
CASSVEGDMLSTDTQYF
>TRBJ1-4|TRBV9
CASSVRQGNNEKLFF
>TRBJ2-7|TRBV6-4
CASSELAGGREQYF
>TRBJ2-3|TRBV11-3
CASSLAGGSTDTQYF
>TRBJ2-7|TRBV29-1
CSAEGGSGLSYEQYF
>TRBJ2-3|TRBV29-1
CSITSGRLSDTQYF
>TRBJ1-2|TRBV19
CASYKYGYTF
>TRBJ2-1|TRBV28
CASSTSLGWAGSYNEQFF
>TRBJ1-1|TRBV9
CASSALGGTEAFF
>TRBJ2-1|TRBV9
CASSVSSGGYNEQFF
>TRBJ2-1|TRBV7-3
CASSASQASGMYEQFF
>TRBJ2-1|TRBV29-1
CSVVVGGPDEQFF
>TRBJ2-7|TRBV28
CASNSYSYEQYF
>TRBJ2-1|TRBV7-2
CASRSGSSYNEQFF
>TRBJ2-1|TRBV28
CASSGLATLDEQFF
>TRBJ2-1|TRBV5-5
CASSLGLAGVTLPNEQFF
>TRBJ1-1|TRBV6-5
CASSYSSGAGTEAFF
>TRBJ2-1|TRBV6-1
CASSETRRGQFF
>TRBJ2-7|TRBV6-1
CASSEWDNSYEQYF
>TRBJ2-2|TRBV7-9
CASSPNRGRELFF
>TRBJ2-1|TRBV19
CASSLEESSYNEQFF
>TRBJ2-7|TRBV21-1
CASSHPRGEEKVSYEQYF
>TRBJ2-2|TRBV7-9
CASTSATVGELFF
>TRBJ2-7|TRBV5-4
CASSSGTGSYEQYF
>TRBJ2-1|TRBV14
CASSVGGGIGKSYNEQFF
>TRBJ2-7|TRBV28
CASMVLQGLSDEQYF
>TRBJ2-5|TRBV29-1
CSVAGPGTGFGKTQYF
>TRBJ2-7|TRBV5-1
CASSYVAGSYEQYF
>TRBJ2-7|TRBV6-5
CASSLYRDLPYEQYF
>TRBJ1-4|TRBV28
CASSGGSVRKLFF
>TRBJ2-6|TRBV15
CATSRDSPGTGANVLTF
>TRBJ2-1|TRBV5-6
CASSLLQRDYNEQFF
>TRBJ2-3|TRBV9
CASSARLVPDTQYF
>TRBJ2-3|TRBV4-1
CASSQLAGADTQYF
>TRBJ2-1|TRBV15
CATSRGGTSPVSYNEQFF
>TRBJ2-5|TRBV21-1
CASSKVSSGETQYF
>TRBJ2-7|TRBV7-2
CASSFATTYEQYF
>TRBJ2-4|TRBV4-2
CASSQDRAGGAKNIQYF
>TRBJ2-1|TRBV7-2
CASSGQGYNEQFF
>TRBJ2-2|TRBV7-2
CASSSEVRGELFF
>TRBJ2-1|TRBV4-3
CASSQGSGGLGNNEQFF
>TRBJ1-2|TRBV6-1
CASSEPGQLSYGYTF
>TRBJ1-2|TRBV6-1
CASIERTVTYDGYTF
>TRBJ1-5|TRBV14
CASSQDSAGWGNQPQHF
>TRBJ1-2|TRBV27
CASRIQGGTYGYTF
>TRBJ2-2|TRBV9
CASSVGQVDGELFF
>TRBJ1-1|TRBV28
CASSRLPTEAFF
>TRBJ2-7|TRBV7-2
CASSLEAGPYEQYF
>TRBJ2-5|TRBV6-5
CASKLDPQETQYF
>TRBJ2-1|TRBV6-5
CASSRGTSRYNEQFF